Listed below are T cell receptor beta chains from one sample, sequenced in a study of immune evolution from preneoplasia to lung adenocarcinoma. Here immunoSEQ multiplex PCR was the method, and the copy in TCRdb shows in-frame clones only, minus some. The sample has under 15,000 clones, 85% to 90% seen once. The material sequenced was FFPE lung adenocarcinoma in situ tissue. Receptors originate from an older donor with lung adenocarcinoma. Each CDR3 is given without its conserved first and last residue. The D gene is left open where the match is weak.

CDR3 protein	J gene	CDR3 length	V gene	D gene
ASSQGPSIAGGPGTGELF	TRBJ2-2	18	TRBV4-1	TRBD2
ASSRFLRSGANVLT	TRBJ2-6	14	TRBV7-9	NA
ASSLRAGANVLT	TRBJ2-6	12	TRBV5-6	NA
ASSLVGATGELF	TRBJ2-2	12	TRBV28	NA
ASSVGTSGRNEQF	TRBJ2-1	13	TRBV9	TRBD2
ASSLVLGRKQY	TRBJ2-7	11	TRBV11-2	NA
ASSPQFSGRIDNEQF	TRBJ2-1	15	TRBV7-2	TRBD2
ASSLATVNTEAF	TRBJ1-1	12	TRBV7-8	NA
ASSSGTGGAFDGYT	TRBJ1-2	14	TRBV7-9	TRBD1
AISDNLTPTENSYNEQF	TRBJ2-1	17	TRBV10-3	NA
ASSLRGQGEQF	TRBJ2-1	11	TRBV7-3	NA
ASSSDTGYEQY	TRBJ2-7	11	TRBV11-1	NA
ASSPQPGQETQY	TRBJ2-5	12	TRBV5-1	NA
ASSLTSGSTGELF	TRBJ2-2	13	TRBV5-1	TRBD2
AWSVFREFTDTQY	TRBJ2-3	13	TRBV30	NA
ASSYLAGVRGNTIY	TRBJ1-3	14	TRBV6-5	NA
ASSAGSASGANVLT	TRBJ2-6	14	TRBV28	NA
ASSVSGGARAF	TRBJ1-1	11	TRBV25-1	TRBD1
ASSETGSLYEQY	TRBJ2-7	12	TRBV28	TRBD1
ASTARTGGSYEQY	TRBJ2-7	13	TRBV7-2	NA
ASSLVWTSRDEQF	TRBJ2-1	13	TRBV11-2	TRBD2
ASATDYEEQY	TRBJ2-7	10	TRBV2	NA
ASSYKDRGGEQY	TRBJ2-7	12	TRBV7-9	TRBD1
ASSFGGRTDTQY	TRBJ2-3	12	TRBV28	TRBD2
ASSPRQDYGYT	TRBJ1-2	11	TRBV14	NA
ASSRTSGQETQY	TRBJ2-5	12	TRBV18	TRBD2
ASSPGQDGTNQPQH	TRBJ1-5	14	TRBV28	TRBD1
ASSYEGLPYEQY	TRBJ2-7	12	TRBV6-5	TRBD2
ATSRGRSQGFEQF	TRBJ2-1	13	TRBV15	NA
ASSLTGNSGNTIY	TRBJ1-3	13	TRBV7-6	NA
ASSLDFQDTEAF	TRBJ1-1	12	TRBV5-4	NA
ASSVGQGANTEAF	TRBJ1-1	13	TRBV2	TRBD1
ASSPGLAENTGELF	TRBJ2-2	14	TRBV4-1	TRBD2
ATSRDHTGANVLT	TRBJ2-6	13	TRBV15	NA
ASANWDTQY	TRBJ2-3	9	TRBV19	NA
ASSFELDRETQY	TRBJ2-5	12	TRBV7-9	NA
ASSPWTGEKSEAF	TRBJ1-1	13	TRBV27	TRBD1
ASSEESAVWPWSQY	TRBJ2-5	14	TRBV7-9	NA
ATLNRIRDGYNEQF	TRBJ2-1	14	TRBV7-9	NA
ASSQIHRDEKLF	TRBJ1-4	12	TRBV4-1	NA
AWSVQVYEQY	TRBJ2-7	10	TRBV30	NA
ASSTNGARTEETQY	TRBJ2-5	14	TRBV7-2	NA